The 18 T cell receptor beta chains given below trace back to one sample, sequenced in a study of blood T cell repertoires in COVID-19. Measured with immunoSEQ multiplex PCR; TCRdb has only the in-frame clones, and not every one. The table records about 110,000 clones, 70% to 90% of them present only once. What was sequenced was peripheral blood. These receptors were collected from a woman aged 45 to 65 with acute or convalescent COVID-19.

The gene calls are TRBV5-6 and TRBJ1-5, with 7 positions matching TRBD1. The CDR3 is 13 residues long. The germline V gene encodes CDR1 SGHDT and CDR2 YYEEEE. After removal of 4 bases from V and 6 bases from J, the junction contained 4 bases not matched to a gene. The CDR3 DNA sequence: TGTGCCAGCAGCAGGGGGCAGAGTCAGCCCCAGCATTTT. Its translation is CASSRGQSQPQHF.

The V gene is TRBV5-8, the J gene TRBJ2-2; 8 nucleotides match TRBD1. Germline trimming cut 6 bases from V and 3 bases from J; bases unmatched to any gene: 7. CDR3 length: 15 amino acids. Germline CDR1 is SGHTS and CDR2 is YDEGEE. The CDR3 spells CASTRGQEYTGELFF. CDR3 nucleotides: TGTGCCAGCACCAGGGGGCAGGAGTACACCGGGGAGCTGTTTTTT.

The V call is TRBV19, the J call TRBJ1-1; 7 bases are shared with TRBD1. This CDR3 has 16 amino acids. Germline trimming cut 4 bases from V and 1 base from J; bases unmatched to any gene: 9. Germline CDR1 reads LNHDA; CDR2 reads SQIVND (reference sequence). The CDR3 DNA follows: TGTGCCAGTAGTAAGAGGCTCGGGACAGAGAACACTGAAGCTTTCTTT. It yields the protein CASSKRLGTENTEAFF.

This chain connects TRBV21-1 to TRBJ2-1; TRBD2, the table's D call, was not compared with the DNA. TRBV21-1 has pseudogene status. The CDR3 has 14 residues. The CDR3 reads CAPTGLAGCNEQFF. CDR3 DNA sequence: TGTGCCCCCACAGGGTTAGCGGGATGCAATGAGCAGTTCTTC.

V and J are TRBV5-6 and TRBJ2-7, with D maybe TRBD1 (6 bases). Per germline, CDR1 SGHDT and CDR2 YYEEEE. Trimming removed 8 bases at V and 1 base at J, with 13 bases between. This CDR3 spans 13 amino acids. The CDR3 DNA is TGTGCCAGTGACAACAGGGTTTCCTACGAGCAGTACTTC. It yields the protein CASDNRVSYEQYF.

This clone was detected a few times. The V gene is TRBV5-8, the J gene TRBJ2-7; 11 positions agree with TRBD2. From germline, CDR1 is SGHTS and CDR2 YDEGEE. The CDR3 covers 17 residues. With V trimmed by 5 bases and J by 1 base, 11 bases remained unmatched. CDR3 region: CASRAGTSGYNSYEQYF. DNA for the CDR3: TGTGCCAGCAGGGCCGGGACTAGCGGATACAATTCCTACGAGCAGTACTTC.

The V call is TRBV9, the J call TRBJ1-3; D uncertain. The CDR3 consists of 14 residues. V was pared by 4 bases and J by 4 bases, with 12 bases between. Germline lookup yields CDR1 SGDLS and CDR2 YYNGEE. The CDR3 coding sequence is TGTGCCAGCAGCCCCTTACTCGCCGGAAACACCATATATTTT. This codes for CASSPLLAGNTIYF.

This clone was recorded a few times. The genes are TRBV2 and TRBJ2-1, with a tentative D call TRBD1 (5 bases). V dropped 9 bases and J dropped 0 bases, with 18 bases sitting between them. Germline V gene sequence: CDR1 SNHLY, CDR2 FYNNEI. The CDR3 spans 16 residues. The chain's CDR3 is CARGHYLQSSYNEQFF. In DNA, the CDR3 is TGTGCCAGAGGACACTACCTACAGAGCTCCTACAATGAGCAGTTCTTC.

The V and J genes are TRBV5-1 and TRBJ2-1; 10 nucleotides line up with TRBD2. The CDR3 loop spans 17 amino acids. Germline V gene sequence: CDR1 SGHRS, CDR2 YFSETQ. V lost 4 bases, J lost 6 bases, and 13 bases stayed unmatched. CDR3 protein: CASSPPPLAGPPNEQFF. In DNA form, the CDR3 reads TGCGCCAGCAGCCCACCTCCACTAGCGGGACCCCCCAATGAGCAGTTCTTC.

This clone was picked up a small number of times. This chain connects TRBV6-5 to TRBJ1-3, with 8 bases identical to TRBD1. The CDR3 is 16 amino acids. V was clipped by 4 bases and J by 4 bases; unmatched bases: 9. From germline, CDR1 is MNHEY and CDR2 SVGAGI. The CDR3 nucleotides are TGTGCCAGCAGTTCTGAGGACAGGGCTCTCGGAAACACCATATATTTT. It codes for CASSSEDRALGNTIYF.

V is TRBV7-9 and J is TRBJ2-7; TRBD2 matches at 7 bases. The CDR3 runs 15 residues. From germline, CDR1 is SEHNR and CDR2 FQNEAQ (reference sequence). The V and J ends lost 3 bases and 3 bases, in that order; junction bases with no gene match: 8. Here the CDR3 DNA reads TGTGCCAGCAGCTTTAGCGGGTCTTCTAACTACGAGCAGTACTTC. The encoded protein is CASSFSGSSNYEQYF.

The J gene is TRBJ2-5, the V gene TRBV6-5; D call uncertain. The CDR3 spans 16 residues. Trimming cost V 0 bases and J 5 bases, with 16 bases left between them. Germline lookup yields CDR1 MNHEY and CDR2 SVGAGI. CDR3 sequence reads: CASSYSESASSETQYF. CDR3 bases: TGTGCCAGCAGTTACTCGGAGTCGGCCTCTTCCGAGACCCAGTACTTC.

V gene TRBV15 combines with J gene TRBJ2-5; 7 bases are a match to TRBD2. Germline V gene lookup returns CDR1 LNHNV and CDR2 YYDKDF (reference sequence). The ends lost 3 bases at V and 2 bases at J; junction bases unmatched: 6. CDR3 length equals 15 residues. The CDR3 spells CATSRAGTTQETQYF. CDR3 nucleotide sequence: TGTGCCACCAGCAGGGCCGGGACTACGCAAGAGACCCAGTACTTC.

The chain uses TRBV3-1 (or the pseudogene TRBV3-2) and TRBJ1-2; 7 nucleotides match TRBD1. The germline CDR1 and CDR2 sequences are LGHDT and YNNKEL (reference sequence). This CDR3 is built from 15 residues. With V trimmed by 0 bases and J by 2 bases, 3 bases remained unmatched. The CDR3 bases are TGTGCCAGCAGCCAAGACCCCAGGGGGAACTATGGCTACACCTTC. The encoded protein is CASSQDPRGNYGYTF.

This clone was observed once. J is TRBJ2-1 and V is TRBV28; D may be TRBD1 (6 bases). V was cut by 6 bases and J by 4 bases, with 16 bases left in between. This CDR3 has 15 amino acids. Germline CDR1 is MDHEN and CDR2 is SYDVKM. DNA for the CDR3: TGTGCCAGCAGCGCCCCGCAGGGGATGTACAATGAGCAGTTCTTC. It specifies CASSAPQGMYNEQFF.

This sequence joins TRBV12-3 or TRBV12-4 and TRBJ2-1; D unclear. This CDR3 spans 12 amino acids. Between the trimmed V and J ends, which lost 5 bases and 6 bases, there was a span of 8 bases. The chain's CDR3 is CASSNYSNEQFF. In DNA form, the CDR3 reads TGTGCCAGCAGTAACTATAGCAATGAGCAGTTCTTC.

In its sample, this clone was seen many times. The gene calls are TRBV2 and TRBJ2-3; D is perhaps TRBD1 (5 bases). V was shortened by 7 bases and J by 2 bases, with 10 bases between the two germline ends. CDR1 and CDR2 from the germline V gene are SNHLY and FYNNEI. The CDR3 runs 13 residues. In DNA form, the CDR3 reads TGTGCCAGCAATAAGGGGCTCACAGATACGCAGTATTTT. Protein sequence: CASNKGLTDTQYF. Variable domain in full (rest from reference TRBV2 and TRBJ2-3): EPEVTQTPSHQVTQMGQEVILRCVPISNHLYFYWYRQILGQKVEFLVSFYNNEISEKSEIFDDQFSVERPDGSNFTLKIRSTKLEDSAMYFCASNKGLTDTQYFGPGTRLTVL.

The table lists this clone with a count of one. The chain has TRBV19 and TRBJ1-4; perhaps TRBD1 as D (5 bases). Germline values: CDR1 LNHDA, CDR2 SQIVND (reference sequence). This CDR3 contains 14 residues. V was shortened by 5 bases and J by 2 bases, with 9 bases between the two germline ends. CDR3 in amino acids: CASSLRGTNEKLFF. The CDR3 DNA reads TGTGCCAGTAGTCTCCGGGGGACTAATGAAAAACTGTTTTTT.